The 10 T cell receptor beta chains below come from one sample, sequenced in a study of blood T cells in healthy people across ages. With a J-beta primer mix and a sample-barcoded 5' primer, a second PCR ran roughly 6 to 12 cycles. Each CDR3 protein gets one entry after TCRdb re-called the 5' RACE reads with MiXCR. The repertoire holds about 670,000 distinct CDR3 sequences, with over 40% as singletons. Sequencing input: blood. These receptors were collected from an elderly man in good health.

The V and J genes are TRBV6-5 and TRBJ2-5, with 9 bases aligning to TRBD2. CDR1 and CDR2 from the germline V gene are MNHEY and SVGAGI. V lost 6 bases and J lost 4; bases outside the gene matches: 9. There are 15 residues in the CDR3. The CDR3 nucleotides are TGTGCCAGCAGACAGGGACTAGCCCGGCGAGAGACCCAGTACTTC. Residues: CASRQGLARRETQYF.

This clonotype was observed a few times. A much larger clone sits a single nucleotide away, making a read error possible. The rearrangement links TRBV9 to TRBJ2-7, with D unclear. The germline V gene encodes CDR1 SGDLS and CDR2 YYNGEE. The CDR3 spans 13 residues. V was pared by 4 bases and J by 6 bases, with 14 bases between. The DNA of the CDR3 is TGTGCCAGCAGCAGCCGACAACACGGCGAGCAGTACTTC. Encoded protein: CASSSRQHGEQYF.

CDR3: CASTQTNSYEQYF. CDR3 DNA sequence: TGTGCCAGCACCCAGACCAACTCCTACGAGCAGTACTTC. The chain links TRBV12-3 or TRBV12-4 to TRBJ2-7; no firm D call. V lost 7 bases and J 0 bases, leaving 10 bases between the germline ends. The CDR3 is made up of 13 amino acids.

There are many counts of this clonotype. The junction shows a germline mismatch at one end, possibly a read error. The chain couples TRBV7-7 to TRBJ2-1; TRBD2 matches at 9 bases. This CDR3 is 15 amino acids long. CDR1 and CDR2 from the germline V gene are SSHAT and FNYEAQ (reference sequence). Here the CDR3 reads CASSPRASGNNEQFF. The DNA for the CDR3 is TGTGCTAGCAGCCCTAGGGCTAGCGGGAACAATGAGCAGTTCTTC.

The CDR3 sequence: CASSQAATAFSGNTIYF. The DNA for the CDR3 is TGTGCCAGCAGCCAAGCCGCGACGGCCTTCTCTGGAAACACCATATATTTT. The chain combines TRBV4-2 with TRBJ1-3; D ambiguous. CDR1 LGHNA and CDR2 YNFKEQ come from the germline V gene. This CDR3 is built from 17 residues. Deletions cut 1 base from V and 0 bases from J, with 13 bases between.

Written as DNA, the CDR3 is TGCGCCAGCAGCCCCACCCCATTGGGCAATCAGCCCCAGCATTTT. Encoded protein: CASSPTPLGNQPQHF. This chain connects TRBV4-1 to TRBJ1-5; D is ambiguous. V was trimmed by 4 bases and J by 2 bases, leaving 12 bases between them. The germline V gene encodes CDR1 MGHRA and CDR2 YSYEKL. CDR3 length: 15 amino acids.

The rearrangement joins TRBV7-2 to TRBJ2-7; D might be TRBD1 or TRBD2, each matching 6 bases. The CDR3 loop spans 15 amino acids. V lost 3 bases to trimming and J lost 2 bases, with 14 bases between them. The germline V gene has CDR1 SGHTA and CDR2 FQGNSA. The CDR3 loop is CASSLGGGGTYEQYF. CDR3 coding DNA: TGTGCCAGCAGCTTGGGTGGAGGGGGAACCTACGAGCAGTACTTC.

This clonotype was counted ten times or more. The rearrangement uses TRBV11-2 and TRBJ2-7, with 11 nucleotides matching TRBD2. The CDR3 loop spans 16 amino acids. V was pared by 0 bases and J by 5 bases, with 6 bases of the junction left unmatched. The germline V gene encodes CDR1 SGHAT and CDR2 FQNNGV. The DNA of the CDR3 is TGTGCCAGCAGCTTAGAACTAGCGGGAGACAAGAACGAGCAGTACTTC. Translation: CASSLELAGDKNEQYF.

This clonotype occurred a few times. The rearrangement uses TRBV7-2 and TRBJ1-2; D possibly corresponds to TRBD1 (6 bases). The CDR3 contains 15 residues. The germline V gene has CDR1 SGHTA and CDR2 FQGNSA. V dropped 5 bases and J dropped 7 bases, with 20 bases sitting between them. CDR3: CASSLPPGTTGGYTF. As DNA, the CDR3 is TGTGCCAGCAGCCTCCCACCGGGGACAACTGGTGGCTACACCTTC.

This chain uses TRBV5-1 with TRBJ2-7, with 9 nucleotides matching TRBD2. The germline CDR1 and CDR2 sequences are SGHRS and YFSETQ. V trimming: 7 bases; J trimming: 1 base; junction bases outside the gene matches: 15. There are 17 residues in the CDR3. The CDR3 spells CASSPSSGGFSSYEQYF. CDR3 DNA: TGCGCCAGCTCTCCAAGTAGCGGGGGATTCAGTTCCTACGAGCAGTACTTC.